The clone carrying this T cell receptor (beta chain) has at least ten counts. The target antigen is unknown. J was trimmed by 5 bases and V by 5 bases; bases with no gene match: 7. The CDR3 sequence is 16 residues long. Germline loops: CDR1 MDHEN, CDR2 SYDVKM. This entry belongs to a study of regulatory T cells in long-lasting Graves disease. Study overall: For under 3 months, newly diagnosed Graves' patients had been taking antithyroid drugs.

To make TCR beta libraries, researchers used iRepertoire HTBI primers and Arm-PCR of CDR3 regions. TCRdb recomputed calls from the multiplex PCR reads with MiXCR, one row per CDR3 protein. The sample lists some 370,000 distinct CDR3 sequences; roughly 12% were seen once. Time point meaning: newly diagnosed GD, antithyroid drugs for less than 3 months. There was RNA extracted from PBMCs, and the TCR library was made from it. General study points: Newly diagnosed patients had higher TCR diversity than persistent Graves' patients did.

These data were also filed under a second study, of T cells in Graves' hyperthyroidism and ophthalmopathy. This second study notes: Carried out on the TCR CDR3, a first-round RT-PCR used the HTBI primer set.

The V gene is TRBV28, the J gene TRBJ2-5; TRBD2 matches 14 bases. This specimen was peripheral blood mononuclear cells (PBMCs), taken at new diagnosis, from a patient treated with antithyroid drugs. This clonotype was obtained from a young woman with Graves disease. The CDR3 spells CASSGTSGRNRETQYF. The CDR3 coding sequence is TGTGCCAGCAGTGGGACTAGCGGGAGAAATAGGGAGACCCAGTACTTC. The full variable domain, in which reference TRBV28 and TRBJ2-5 provide the parts outside the CDR3, is DVKVTQSSRYLVKRTGEKVFLECVQDMDHENMFWYRQDPGLGLRLIYFSYDVKMKEKGDIPEGYSVSREKKERFSLILESASTNQTSMYLCASSGTSGRNRETQYFGPGTRLLVL.